The T cell receptor beta chain under discussion was sequenced for a study of T-cell memory formation after mild COVID-19. Across the whole study: Each donor largely had its own TCR clusters.

Whole-study results and caveats: Specificity for SARS-CoV-2 was not confirmed among the second-wave clones peaking on day 37. There was a balanced CD4/CD8 profile in clones contracting day 15 to 85, and later expanders leaned CD4+.

UMIs and sample barcodes were carried by the TCR alpha and TCR beta cDNA libraries that 5'RACE produced using constant-segment primers. TCRdb fed the 5' RACE reads into MiXCR, producing one record per CDR3 protein. The top ten hold 8.4% of the sample, which has some 450,000 distinct CDR3 sequences, 20% seen once. This clonotype turned up a few times. Antigen specificity is unknown. The sequenced sample was PBMCs or a T cell subset sorted from them (not recorded which). This TCR was sampled from an adult woman who had mild COVID-19 (a few samples of this study predate the infection). Cell type and time point are not known.

In DNA, the CDR3 is TGTGCCAGCGAGCAGGGTGGCCAGCCCCAGCATTTT. Amino acids: CASEQGGQPQHF. The rearrangement joins TRBV6-1 to TRBJ1-5, with D tentatively TRBD1 (5 bases). This CDR3 has 12 residues. V lost 8 bases and J lost 7, with 12 bases in between. Germline loops: CDR1 MNHNS, CDR2 SASEGT.